This T cell receptor beta chain appears in the sequencing data of a study of regulatory T cells in long-lasting Graves disease. The CDR3 covers 16 residues. Construction of the TCR beta libraries employed iRepertoire HTBI primers in conjunction with Arm-PCR of CDR3 regions. Via MiXCR, TCRdb re-called the multiplex PCR reads, giving one row per CDR3 protein. Of more than 650,000 distinct CDR3 sequences listed, about 30% are singletons. To note about this clonotype: Relative to the germline gene, one junction end is altered; a read error may explain this.

Time point denoted: persistent/refractory GD, antithyroid drugs over 5 years with positive TRAb. The authors made the TCR library using RNA they extracted from PBMCs. The sample here was peripheral blood mononuclear cells (PBMCs), taken when the disease was refractory, from a patient treated with antithyroid drugs. The receptor's source is a female donor with Graves disease. The V call is TRBV12-3 or TRBV12-4, the J call TRBJ1-2; possible D gene TRBD1, 6 bases. The CDR3 DNA follows: TGTGCCAGCAGTTTTTCCAGGGCCTCAGGGGTGAATGGCTGCACCTTC. Residues: CASSFSRASGVNGCTF.